This TCR beta chain was captured in a study of siplizumab effects on memory and regulatory T cells. CDR1 is WNHNN, CDR2 SYGVQD, per germline (reference sequence). Trimming shortened V by 2 bases and J by 3 bases, and 11 bases separated the two germline ends. The CDR3 contains 15 residues. Using immunoSEQ multiplex PCR, the repertoire was profiled, and TCRdb retains in-frame clones only, with some absent. The sample includes fewer than 85,000 clones, roughly 89% of them seen just once. The sequence came from a human donor in good health. The chain combines TRBV10-1 with TRBJ2-1; D possibly corresponds to TRBD2 (6 bases). The sequencing input was Tregs sorted from blood. For the CDR3, the DNA is TGCGCCAGCAGTGAGCTGACTAGGATCTACAATGAGCAGTTCTTC. Translating it yields CASSELTRIYNEQFF.